This TCR beta chain was recorded in a study of CD8 T cells in ankylosing spondylitis. TCRdb re-called the 5' RACE reads through MiXCR, storing one row per CDR3 protein. Among 200,000 to 300,000 distinct CDR3 sequences listed, roughly a tenth were seen once. The CDR3 covers 15 residues. Germline V gene lookup returns CDR1 SGHRS and CDR2 YFSETQ. With 0 bases clipped from V and 4 bases from J, the junction kept 4 bases outside the gene matches. Of note for this clonotype: Being one base from a much bigger clone, this may be a read error.

This rearrangement joins TRBV5-1 to TRBJ2-3; 8 nucleotides align to TRBD2. This sequence was found in a male donor with ankylosing spondylitis or in good health (not recorded which). The sample was blood, either unsorted or a sorted T cell fraction (not recorded which). The CDR3 sequence: CASSLVSGGSDTQYF. DNA of the CDR3: TGCGCCAGCAGCTTGGTGAGCGGGGGATCAGATACGCAGTATTTT.